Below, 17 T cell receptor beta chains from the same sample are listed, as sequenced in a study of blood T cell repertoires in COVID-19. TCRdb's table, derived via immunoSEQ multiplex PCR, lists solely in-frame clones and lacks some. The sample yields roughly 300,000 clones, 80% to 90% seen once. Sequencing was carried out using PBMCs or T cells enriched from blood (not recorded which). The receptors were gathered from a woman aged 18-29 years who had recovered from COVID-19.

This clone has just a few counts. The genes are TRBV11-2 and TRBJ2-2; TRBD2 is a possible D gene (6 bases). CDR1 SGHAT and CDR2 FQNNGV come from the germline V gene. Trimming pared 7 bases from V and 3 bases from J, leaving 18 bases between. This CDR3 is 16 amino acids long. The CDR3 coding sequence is TGTGCCAGCACCCCGACTTGGAGGGAAGACACCGGGGAGCTGTTTTTT. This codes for CASTPTWREDTGELFF. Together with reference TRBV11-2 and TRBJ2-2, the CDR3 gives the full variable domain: EAGVAQSPRYKIIEKRQSVAFWCNPISGHATLYWYQQILGQGPKLLIQFQNNGVVDDSQLPKDRFSAERLKGVDSTLKIQPAKLEDSAVYLCASTPTWREDTGELFFGEGSRLTVL.

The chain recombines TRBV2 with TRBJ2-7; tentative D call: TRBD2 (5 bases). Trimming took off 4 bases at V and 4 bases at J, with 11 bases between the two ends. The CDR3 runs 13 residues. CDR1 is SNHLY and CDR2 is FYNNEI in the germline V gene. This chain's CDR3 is CASSVGGRYEQYF. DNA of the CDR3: TGTGCCAGCAGTGTAGGAGGCAGATACGAGCAGTACTTC.

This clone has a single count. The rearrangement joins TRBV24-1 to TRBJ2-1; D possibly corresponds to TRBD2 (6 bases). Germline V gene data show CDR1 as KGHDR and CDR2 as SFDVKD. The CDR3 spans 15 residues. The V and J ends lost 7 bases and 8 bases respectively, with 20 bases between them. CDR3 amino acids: CATSTPSGTGDEQFF. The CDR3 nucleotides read TGTGCCACCAGCACCCCCTCAGGGACGGGAGATGAGCAGTTCTTC.

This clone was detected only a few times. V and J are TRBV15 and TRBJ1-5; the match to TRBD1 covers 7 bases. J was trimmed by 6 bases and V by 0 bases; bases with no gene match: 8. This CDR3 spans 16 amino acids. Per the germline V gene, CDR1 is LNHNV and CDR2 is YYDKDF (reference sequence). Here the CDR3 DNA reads TGTGCCACCAGCAGAGATTATCCGGGACAGACTCAGCCCCAGCATTTT. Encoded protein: CATSRDYPGQTQPQHF.

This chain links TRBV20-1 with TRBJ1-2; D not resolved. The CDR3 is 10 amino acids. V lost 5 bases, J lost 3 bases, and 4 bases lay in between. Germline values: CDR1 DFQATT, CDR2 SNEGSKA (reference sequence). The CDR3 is CSASYYGYTF. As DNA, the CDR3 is TGCAGTGCTTCTTACTATGGCTACACCTTC.

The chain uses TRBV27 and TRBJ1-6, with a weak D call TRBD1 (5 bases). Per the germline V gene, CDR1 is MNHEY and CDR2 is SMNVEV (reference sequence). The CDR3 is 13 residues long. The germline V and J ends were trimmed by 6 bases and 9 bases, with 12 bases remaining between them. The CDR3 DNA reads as TGTGCCAGCAGGGAGCTCGGGGGTTCACCCCTCCACTTT. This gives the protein CASRELGGSPLHF.

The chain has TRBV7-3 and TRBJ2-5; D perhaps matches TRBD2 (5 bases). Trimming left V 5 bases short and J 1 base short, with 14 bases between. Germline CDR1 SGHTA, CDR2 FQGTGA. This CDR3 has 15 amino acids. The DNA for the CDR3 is TGTGCCAGCAGCGCGGGCTTTGCGGGCCAAGAGACCCAGTACTTC. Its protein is CASSAGFAGQETQYF. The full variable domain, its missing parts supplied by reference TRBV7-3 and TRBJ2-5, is GAGVSQTPSNKVTEKGKYVELRCDPISGHTALYWYRQSLGQGPEFLIYFQGTGAADDSGLPNDRFFAVRPEGSVSTLKIQRTERGDSAVYLCASSAGFAGQETQYFGPGTRLLVL.

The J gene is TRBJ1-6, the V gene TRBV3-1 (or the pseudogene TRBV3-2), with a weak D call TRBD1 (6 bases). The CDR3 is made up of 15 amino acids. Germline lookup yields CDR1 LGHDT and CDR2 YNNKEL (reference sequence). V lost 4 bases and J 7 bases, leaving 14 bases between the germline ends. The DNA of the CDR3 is TGTGCCAGCAGCCGGTCGGGACAAATAAATTCACCCCTCCACTTT. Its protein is CASSRSGQINSPLHF.

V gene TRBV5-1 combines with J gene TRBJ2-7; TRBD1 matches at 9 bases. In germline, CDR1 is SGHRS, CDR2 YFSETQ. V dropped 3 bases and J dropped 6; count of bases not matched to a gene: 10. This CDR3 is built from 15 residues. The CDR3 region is CASSSSGTGKFEQYF. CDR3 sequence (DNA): TGCGCCAGCAGCTCCTCCGGGACAGGGAAGTTCGAGCAGTACTTC.

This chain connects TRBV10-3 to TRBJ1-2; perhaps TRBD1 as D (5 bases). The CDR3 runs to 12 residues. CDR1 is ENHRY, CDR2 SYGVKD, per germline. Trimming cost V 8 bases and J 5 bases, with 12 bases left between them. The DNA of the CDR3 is TGTGCCATCCTGGGGGGGGAATATGGCTACACCTTC. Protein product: CAILGGEYGYTF.

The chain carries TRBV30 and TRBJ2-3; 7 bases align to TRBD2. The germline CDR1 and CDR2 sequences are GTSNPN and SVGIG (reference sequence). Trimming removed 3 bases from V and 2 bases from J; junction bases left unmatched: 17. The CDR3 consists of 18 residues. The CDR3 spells CAWSLPSITAGNTDTQYF. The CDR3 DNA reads TGTGCCTGGAGCTTACCATCTATTACAGCGGGGAACACAGATACGCAGTATTTT.

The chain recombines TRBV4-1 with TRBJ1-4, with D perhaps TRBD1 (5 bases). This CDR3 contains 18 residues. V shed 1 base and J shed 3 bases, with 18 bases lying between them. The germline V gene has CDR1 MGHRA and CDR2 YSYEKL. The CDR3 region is CASSQGGEVGPPNEKLFF. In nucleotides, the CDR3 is TGCGCCAGCAGCCAAGGGGGGGAGGTCGGGCCCCCTAATGAAAAACTGTTTTTT.

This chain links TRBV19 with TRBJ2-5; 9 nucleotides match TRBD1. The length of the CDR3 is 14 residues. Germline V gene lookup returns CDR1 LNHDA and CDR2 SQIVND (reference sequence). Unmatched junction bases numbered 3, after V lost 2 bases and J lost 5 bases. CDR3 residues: CASSIRTGDETQYF. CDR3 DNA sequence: TGTGCCAGTAGTATAAGGACAGGGGACGAGACCCAGTACTTC.

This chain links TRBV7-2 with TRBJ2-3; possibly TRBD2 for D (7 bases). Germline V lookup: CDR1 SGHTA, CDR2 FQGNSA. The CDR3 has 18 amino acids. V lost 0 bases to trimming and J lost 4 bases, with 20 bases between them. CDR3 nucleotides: TGTGCCAGCAGCTTAGCAATCTTGCGGGGGCCTACTGCAGATACGCAGTATTTT. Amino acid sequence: CASSLAILRGPTADTQYF.

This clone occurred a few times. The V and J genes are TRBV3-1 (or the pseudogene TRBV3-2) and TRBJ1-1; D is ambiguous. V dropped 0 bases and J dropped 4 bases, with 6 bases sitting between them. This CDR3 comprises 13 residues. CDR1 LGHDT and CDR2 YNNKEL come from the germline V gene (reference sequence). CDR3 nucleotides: TGTGCCAGCAGCCAAGAGCTCAGCACTGAAGCTTTCTTT. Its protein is CASSQELSTEAFF.

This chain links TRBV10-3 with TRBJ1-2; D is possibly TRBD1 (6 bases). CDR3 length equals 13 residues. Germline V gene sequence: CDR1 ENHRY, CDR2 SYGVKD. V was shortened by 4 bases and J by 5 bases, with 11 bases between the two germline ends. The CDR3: CAISVGQGYGYTF. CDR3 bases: TGTGCCATCAGTGTAGGTCAGGGGTATGGCTACACCTTC.

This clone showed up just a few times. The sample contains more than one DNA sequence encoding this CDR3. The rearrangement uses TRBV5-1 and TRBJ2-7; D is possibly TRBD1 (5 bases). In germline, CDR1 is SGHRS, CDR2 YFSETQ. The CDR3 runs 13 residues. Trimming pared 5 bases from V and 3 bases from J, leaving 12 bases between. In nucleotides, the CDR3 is TGCGCCAGCAGGGGCCAGGGTCTCTACGAGCAGTACTTC. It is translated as CASRGQGLYEQYF.